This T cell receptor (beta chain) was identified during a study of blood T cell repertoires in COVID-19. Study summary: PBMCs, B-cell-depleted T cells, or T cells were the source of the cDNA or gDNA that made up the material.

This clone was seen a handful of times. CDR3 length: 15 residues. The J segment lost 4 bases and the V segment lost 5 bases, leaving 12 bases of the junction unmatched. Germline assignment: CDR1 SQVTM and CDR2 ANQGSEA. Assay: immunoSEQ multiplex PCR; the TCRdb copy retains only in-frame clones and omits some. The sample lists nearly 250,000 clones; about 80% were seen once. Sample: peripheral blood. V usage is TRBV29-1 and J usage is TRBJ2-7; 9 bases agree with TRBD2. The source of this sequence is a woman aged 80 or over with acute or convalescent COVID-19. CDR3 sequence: CSVTFGGRARYEQYF. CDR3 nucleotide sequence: TGCAGCGTTACTTTTGGCGGGAGGGCCAGGTACGAGCAGTACTTC.